The 9 T cell receptor beta chains below all came from one sample that was sequenced in a study of cytomegalovirus exposure and HLA in healthy donors. The PCR employed 60 Vbeta primers together with 13 Jbeta primers. The repertoire was sequenced with immunoSEQ multiplex PCR; TCRdb's copy has only in-frame clones and lacks some. This sample's clone table lists roughly 57,000 clones. What was sequenced was PBMCs. Source of these receptors: a woman in her 30s in good health and CMV-seropositive.

The chain combines TRBV6-5 with TRBJ2-2, with D possibly being TRBD2 (7 bases). CDR1 is MNHEY, CDR2 SVGAGI, per germline. Trimming stripped 1 base from V and 9 bases from J, with 18 bases between. The CDR3 runs 16 residues. CDR3: CASSYFLIGGARELFF. The CDR3 DNA is TGTGCCAGCAGTTACTTCTTAATTGGGGGGGCCAGGGAGCTGTTTTTT.

The chain is built from TRBV6-5 and TRBJ2-1; TRBD1 agrees at 10 bases. V gave up 6 bases and J gave up 15 bases; unmatched junction bases: 14. Germline V gene lookup returns CDR1 MNHEY and CDR2 SVGAGI. This CDR3 has 14 amino acids. As DNA, the CDR3 is TGTGCCAGCAGCCGCTCGACAGGGGGCTCCCGGGGGTTCTTC. Its protein is CASSRSTGGSRGFF.

As DNA, the CDR3 is TGTGCCAGCAGCAAAACTGGGACAGGGGATAATGAGCAGTTCTTC. Protein product: CASSKTGTGDNEQFF. The chain joins TRBV7-3 to TRBJ2-1; 10 nucleotides align to TRBD1. CDR1 and CDR2 (germline): SGHTA, FQGTGA. This CDR3 comprises 15 residues. Germline trimming cut 5 bases from V and 7 bases from J; bases unmatched to any gene: 8.

The chain joins TRBV28 to TRBJ2-5; 8 nucleotides align to TRBD2. This CDR3 has 12 residues. Germline V lookup: CDR1 MDHEN, CDR2 SYDVKM. The V and J ends lost 8 bases and 4 bases, in that order; junction bases with no gene match: 3. This chain's CDR3 is CASRGGLETQYF. In nucleotides, the CDR3 is TGTGCCAGCCGGGGGGGTCTAGAGACCCAGTACTTC. Full variable domain (remainder filled in from reference TRBV28 and TRBJ2-5): DVKVTQSSRYLVKRTGEKVFLECVQDMDHENMFWYRQDPGLGLRLIYFSYDVKMKEKGDIPEGYSVSREKKERFSLILESASTNQTSMYLCASRGGLETQYFGPGTRLLVL.

This chain connects TRBV6-1 to TRBJ1-3; tentatively, D is TRBD1 (5 bases). V lost 6 bases and J 7 bases, leaving 19 bases between the germline ends. Germline CDR1 is MNHNS and CDR2 is SASEGT. The CDR3 extends over 15 amino acids. This chain's CDR3 is CASRIGGLIQNTIYF. For the CDR3, the DNA is TGTGCCAGCAGGATCGGGGGATTGATTCAGAACACCATATATTTT.

This sequence joins TRBV19 and TRBJ2-5; maybe TRBD2 (5 bases). The V gene lost 6 bases and the J gene lost 1 base, with 9 bases spanning the gap. CDR1 is LNHDA and CDR2 is SQIVND in the germline V gene (reference sequence). The CDR3 loop spans 13 amino acids. CDR3: CASSPSGQETQYF. CDR3 sequence (DNA): TGTGCCAGTAGCCCCAGCGGCCAAGAGACCCAGTACTTC.

The rearrangement joins TRBV4-1 to TRBJ2-7; tentatively, D is TRBD1 (6 bases). CDR1 and CDR2 (germline): MGHRA, YSYEKL. This CDR3 region has 16 residues. With 4 bases removed from V and 5 bases from J, the gap between germline ends came to 21 bases. The CDR3 coding sequence is TGCGCCAGCAGCCCCTCCGATCGACAGGCTGTCAACGAGCAGTACTTC. Translation: CASSPSDRQAVNEQYF.

The chain couples TRBV7-9 to TRBJ2-5; weak D call: TRBD1 (5 bases). Germline CDR1 reads SEHNR; CDR2 reads FQNEAQ (reference sequence). V shed 3 bases and J shed 1 base, with 15 bases lying between them. The CDR3 spans 16 residues. The CDR3 DNA is TGTGCCAGCAGCTTGGTCGCGGCTAGGGGCCAAGAGACCCAGTACTTC. Translated, it gives CASSLVAARGQETQYF.

V is TRBV4-2 and J is TRBJ2-2, with a tentative D call TRBD2 (6 bases). The CDR3 consists of 17 residues. Looked up from germline, CDR1 is LGHNA and CDR2 is YNFKEQ. V shed 0 bases and J shed 5 bases, with 16 bases lying between them. CDR3 DNA sequence: TGTGCCAGCAGCCAAGAAGGGGACTTAGGCGGGACCGGGGAGCTGTTTTTT. This translates into CASSQEGDLGGTGELFF.